Listed below are T cell receptor beta chains from one sample, sequenced in a study of Tregs in tolerant kidney transplant recipients. Data came from immunoSEQ multiplex PCR; TCRdb stores just in-frame clones and leaves some out. The sample lists about 83,000 clones, 98% seen once, with about 0.5% in the top ten. Material: CD4+ T cells from blood, obtained before the transplant. All receptors derive from a human donor who received a combined kidney and bone marrow transplant. The CDR3 runs from the conserved cysteine through the conserved F or W. The D gene is left open where the match is weak. Expanded clones get a size class; other rows say once, few or many, or leave the size out.

j_call d_call v_call clone_size cdr3_nt cdr3_aa
TRBJ2-3 TRBD1 TRBV18 NA TGTGCCAGCTCAGTCCGGACAGGGAGTCATACGCAGTATTTT CASSVRTGSHTQYF
TRBJ2-2 NA TRBV5-1 NA TGCGCCAGCTCAAAAGCATCGAACACCGGGGAGCTGTTTTTT CASSKASNTGELFF
TRBJ2-1 NA TRBV6-6 NA TGTGCCAGCAGTTATTATATCGCAGGGAATGAGCAGTTCTTC CASSYYIAGNEQFF
TRBJ2-1 TRBD2 TRBV10-3 NA TGTGCCATCGGAGAACTAGCGGGAGGTTCGAATGAGCAGTTCTTC CAIGELAGGSNEQFF
TRBJ1-6 TRBD1 TRBV9 NA TGTGCCAGCAGCGGACAGGGGATAGGGCGTTCACCCCTCCACTTT CASSGQGIGRSPLHF
TRBJ2-5 TRBD2 TRBV2 NA TGTGCCTCCCGGGGTAGCGGGCAAGAGACCCAGTACTTC CASRGSGQETQYF
TRBJ2-5 NA TRBV7-2 NA TGTGCCAGCAGCTTACACCCCCCCCCGGGAGAGACCCAGTACTTC CASSLHPPPGETQYF
TRBJ2-5 TRBD1 TRBV28 once TGTGCCAGCAGCTTCCACTCCACAGGGGTGGAGACCCAGTACTTC CASSFHSTGVETQYF
TRBJ1-2 TRBD1 TRBV7-8 NA TGTGCCAGCAGCTTATGGGGACAGGACTATGGCTACACCTTC CASSLWGQDYGYTF
TRBJ2-7 NA TRBV7-2 NA TGTGCCAGCAGCTTAGTCCCAGGGTACGAGCAGTACTTC CASSLVPGYEQYF
TRBJ1-2 TRBD1 TRBV30 NA TGTGCCTGGAGTGTACACAGGGGCGGCTACACCTTC CAWSVHRGGYTF
TRBJ2-2 NA TRBV9 NA TGTGCCAGCAGCGTACAAAACACCGGGGAGCTGTTTTTT CASSVQNTGELFF
TRBJ2-5 NA TRBV7-2 NA TGTGCCAGCAGCTTGGGTAGCGGAATTTGGGGGGAGACCCAGTACTTC CASSLGSGIWGETQYF
TRBJ2-3 NA TRBV11-2 NA TGTGCCAGCAGCTTTGACAGATCGTCCACAGATACGCAGTATTTT CASSFDRSSTDTQYF
TRBJ2-5 TRBD2 TRBV7-9 once TGTGCCAGCAGCTTACGATCTAGCGGGAGGGCTGGGGAGACCCAGTACTTC CASSLRSSGRAGETQYF
TRBJ2-5 NA TRBV2 once TGTGCCAGCAGTGATGTTAGCGGAGAGACCCAGTACTTC CASSDVSGETQYF
TRBJ2-1 NA TRBV6-1 NA TGTGCCAGCAGTGAAAATTCGGCGGCGGCCGTAGGACAGGGAGGGGATGAGCAGTTCTTC CASSENSAAAVGQGGDEQFF
TRBJ2-7 NA TRBV7-9 once TGTGCCATCGAGGGTCTGGGCGGCGAGCAGTACTTC CAIEGLGGEQYF
TRBJ2-5 TRBD1 TRBV5-6 NA TGTGCCAGCAGGTCTACAGGGGTGGGGGATGAGACCCAGTACTTC CASRSTGVGDETQYF
TRBJ2-5 NA TRBV7-9 NA TGTGCCAGCAGCTTCTGGCAAAGACAAGAGACCCAGTACTTC CASSFWQRQETQYF
TRBJ1-1 NA TRBV7-3 NA TGTGCCAGCAGCCAGCAGGGCGACACTGAAGCTTTCTTT CASSQQGDTEAFF
TRBJ1-2 TRBD1 TRBV14 NA TGTGCCAGCAGCCTGTCCGGGACAGACTACTATGGCTACACCTTC CASSLSGTDYYGYTF
TRBJ1-1 NA TRBV27 NA TGTGCCAGCAGTTTAAGGCCGGGCACTGAAGCTTTCTTT CASSLRPGTEAFF
TRBJ2-3 TRBD1 TRBV5-1 NA TGCGCCAGCGGCCCGGGACAGGGGAGAACAGATACGCAGTATTTT CASGPGQGRTDTQYF
TRBJ1-3 NA TRBV2 once TGTGCCAGCAGCTCGGGGCGGGAGAGGGTCGGCTCTGGAAACACCATATATTTT CASSSGRERVGSGNTIYF
TRBJ1-1 TRBD1 TRBV7-2 NA TGTGCCAGCAGTTTACAGGGGGCAAGCACTGAAGCTTTCTTT CASSLQGASTEAFF